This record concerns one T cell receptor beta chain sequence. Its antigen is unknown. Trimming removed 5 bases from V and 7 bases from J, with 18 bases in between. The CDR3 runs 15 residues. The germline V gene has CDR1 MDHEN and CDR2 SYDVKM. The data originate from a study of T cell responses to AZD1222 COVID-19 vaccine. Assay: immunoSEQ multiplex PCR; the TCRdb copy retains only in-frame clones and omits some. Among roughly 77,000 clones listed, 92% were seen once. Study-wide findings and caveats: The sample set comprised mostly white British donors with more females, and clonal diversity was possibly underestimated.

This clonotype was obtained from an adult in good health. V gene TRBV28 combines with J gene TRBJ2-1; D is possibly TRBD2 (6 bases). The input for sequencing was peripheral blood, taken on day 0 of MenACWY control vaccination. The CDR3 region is CASSPAGKGLNEQFF. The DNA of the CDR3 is TGTGCCAGCAGTCCTGCGGGAAAAGGCCTAAATGAGCAGTTCTTC.